Shown below are 4 T cell receptor beta chains from a single sample sequenced in a study of T-cell memory formation after mild COVID-19. One entry per CDR3 protein, called by TCRdb with MiXCR from the 5' RACE reads. The data show hundreds of thousands of distinct CDR3 sequences, with 16% seen just once and about a fifth held by the top ten. The sample was PBMCs or a T cell subset sorted from them (not recorded which). These receptors originate from a man younger than 30 who had mild COVID-19 (a few samples of this study predate the infection). Cell type and time point are not known.

This clonotype showed up just a few times. This chain links TRBV12-3 or TRBV12-4 with TRBJ2-2, with D hard to call. V lost 5 bases, J lost 7 bases, and 11 bases lay in between. The CDR3 length is 13 residues. The CDR3 DNA is TGTGCCAGCAGTCCTGGTCCGGGCGGGGAGCTGTTTTTT. Residues: CASSPGPGGELFF.

This clonotype turned up a few times. The chain carries TRBV7-2 and TRBJ2-3; 9 bases map to TRBD1. The junction had 11 bases not matched to a gene; V was cut back by 4 bases and J by 9 bases. The CDR3 has 15 residues. Germline CDR1 SGHTA, CDR2 FQGNSA. DNA of the CDR3: TGTGCCAGCAGCTCTTCAGCGGGACAGGGAGGGACGCAGTATTTT. Protein: CASSSSAGQGGTQYF.

The genes are TRBV12-3 or TRBV12-4 and TRBJ1-6; D remains ambiguous. V was pared by 6 bases and J by 1 base, with 13 bases between. The CDR3 has 16 amino acids. In DNA form, the CDR3 reads TGTGCCAGCAGCCGGGCCCTACTGTCCTATAATTCACCCCTCCACTTT. The encoded protein is CASSRALLSYNSPLHF.

This clonotype was counted a few times. One end of the junction does not line up with germline, which may come from a read error. This chain connects TRBV7-8 to TRBJ2-7; 9 bases map to TRBD1. CDR1 is SGHVS, CDR2 FQNEAQ, per germline. The CDR3 contains 13 residues. CDR3 protein: CASSPGTGLKIGW. DNA of the CDR3: TGTGCCAGCAGCCCCGGGACAGGGCTAAAGATCGGTTGG. Drawing the rest from reference TRBV7-8 and TRBJ2-7, the complete variable domain is GAGVSQSPRYKVAKRGQDVALRCDPISGHVSLFWYQQALGQGPEFLTYFQNEAQLDKSGLPSDRFFAERPEGSVSTLKIQRTQQEDSAVYLCASSPGTGLKIGWGPGTRLTVT.